Below are 28 T cell receptor beta chains sequenced from a single sample in a study of control samples from healthy donors and cancer patients (dated by TCRdb to the early 2020s). The library was made by the immunoSEQ multiplex PCR assay. The table was pulled from immuneACCESS by TCRdb, which kept in-frame rearrangements only. Such tables lose some clones; where checked, under half of the loss comes from unresolved V genes, and the rest has no known cause. The sample table lists some 120,000 clones, 85% to 95% of them with a count of one. Clones ranked in the top ten supply around 0.6% of the sample. Sequencing was done on a sample of PBMCs. The receptors originated from an elderly man with head and neck cancer.

The chain has TRBV6-1 and TRBJ1-1, with D hard to call. V lost 2 bases to trimming and J lost 1 base, with 5 bases between them. Looked up from germline, CDR1 is MNHNS and CDR2 is SASEGT. The CDR3 runs 13 residues. The CDR3 sequence is CASSEWTNTEAFF. The CDR3 DNA reads as TGTGCCAGCAGTGAATGGACGAACACTGAAGCTTTCTTT.

The chain employs TRBV11-3 and TRBJ1-1; D not certain. The CDR3 is made up of 13 amino acids. The germline gives CDR1 SGHNT, CDR2 YENEEA. With 5 bases removed from V and 5 bases from J, the gap between germline ends came to 12 bases. The CDR3 coding sequence is TGTGCCAGCAGCCTAAACACGGCAACTGAAGCTTTCTTT. Translated, it gives CASSLNTATEAFF.

CDR3 DNA: TGTGCCAGCAGGTCTAGCGGGAGGGCCTACAATGAGCAGTTCTTC. This translates into CASRSSGRAYNEQFF. This sequence joins TRBV6-5 and TRBJ2-1; 12 positions agree with TRBD2. The CDR3 consists of 15 residues. The germline V gene encodes CDR1 MNHEY and CDR2 SVGAGI. With V trimmed by 6 bases and J by 2 bases, 2 bases remained unmatched.

This clone was observed once. This chain links TRBV27 with TRBJ1-5, with D maybe TRBD1 (5 bases). V lost 6 bases and J 0 bases, leaving 12 bases between the germline ends. Germline values: CDR1 MNHEY, CDR2 SMNVEV (reference sequence). The CDR3 has 15 residues. CDR3 protein: CASRPGTYSNQPQHF. The CDR3 DNA sequence: TGTGCCAGCAGGCCCGGGACGTATAGCAATCAGCCCCAGCATTTT.

This clone was seen a few times. The chain has TRBV12-3 or TRBV12-4 and TRBJ2-3; D is ambiguous. Trimming shortened V by 1 base and J by 3 bases, and 2 bases separated the two germline ends. The CDR3 contains 12 residues. CDR3 sequence reads: CASSLVTDTQYF. DNA for the CDR3: TGTGCCAGCAGTTTAGTTACAGATACGCAGTATTTT.

J is TRBJ2-7 and V is TRBV2; D is unclear. The CDR3 sequence is 14 residues long. Trimming pared 3 bases from V and 0 bases from J, leaving 9 bases between. The germline CDR1 and CDR2 sequences are SNHLY and FYNNEI. The CDR3 here is CASSDASFSYEQYF. The DNA for the CDR3 is TGTGCCAGCAGTGATGCCAGCTTCTCCTACGAGCAGTACTTC. Looking up the rest from reference TRBV2 and TRBJ2-7 gives the full variable domain: EPEVTQTPSHQVTQMGQEVILRCVPISNHLYFYWYRQILGQKVEFLVSFYNNEISEKSEIFDDQFSVERPDGSNFTLKIRSTKLEDSAMYFCASSDASFSYEQYFGPGTRLTVT.

This clone was seen a single time. The chain is built from TRBV7-8 and TRBJ2-1; 9 bases match TRBD2. This CDR3 has 16 amino acids. Per the germline V gene, CDR1 is SGHVS and CDR2 is FQNEAQ. The V segment lost 6 bases and the J segment 3 bases; nucleotides outside the gene matches: 9. The CDR3 DNA reads as TGTGCCAGCAGACCACAGCGGGGGGCGAACTACAATGAGCAGTTCTTC. Protein: CASRPQRGANYNEQFF. Drawing the rest from reference TRBV7-8 and TRBJ2-1, the complete variable domain is GAGVSQSPRYKVAKRGQDVALRCDPISGHVSLFWYQQALGQGPEFLTYFQNEAQLDKSGLPSDRFFAERPEGSVSTLKIQRTQQEDSAVYLCASRPQRGANYNEQFFGPGTRLTVL.

The CDR3 loop reads CASSQEDGDTQYF. The CDR3, as DNA: TGCGCCAGCAGCCAAGAGGATGGAGATACGCAGTATTTT. The V and J genes are TRBV4-1 and TRBJ2-3; D is ambiguous. Trimming shortened V by 0 bases and J by 5 bases, and 6 bases separated the two germline ends. The CDR3 is 13 amino acids. The V gene's germline CDR1 is MGHRA and CDR2 YSYEKL.

The chain carries TRBV4-1 and TRBJ1-5; no reliable D call. The length of the CDR3 is 14 residues. Germline V gene data show CDR1 as MGHRA and CDR2 as YSYEKL. V was clipped by 5 bases and J by 7 bases, with 15 bases between them. The CDR3 nucleotides are TGCGCCAGCAGCGTGACACGGGAAGGCCAGCCCCAGCATTTT. It yields the protein CASSVTREGQPQHF.

The gene calls are TRBV9 and TRBJ2-2; the D gene is possibly TRBD1 (6 bases). The germline CDR1 and CDR2 sequences are SGDLS and YYNGEE. The CDR3 spans 12 residues. Trimming cost V 4 bases and J 10 bases, with 11 bases left between them. Here the CDR3 reads CASSSQGMELFF. CDR3 DNA sequence: TGTGCCAGCAGCTCTCAGGGGATGGAGCTGTTTTTT.

This clone was observed a handful of times. The chain employs TRBV7-9 and TRBJ1-2; D is unresolved. V was shortened by 5 bases and J by 4 bases, with 11 bases between the two germline ends. This CDR3 is built from 13 residues. Germline V gene lookup returns CDR1 SEHNR and CDR2 FQNEAQ (reference sequence). The CDR3 region has the DNA TGTGCCAGCAGCCACAACACGGCCTATGGCTACACCTTC. This encodes CASSHNTAYGYTF.

This chain uses TRBV10-3 with TRBJ1-5; D not resolved. Trimming pared 2 bases from V and 4 bases from J, leaving 12 bases between. The CDR3 is 15 amino acids. CDR1 is ENHRY, CDR2 SYGVKD, per germline. The CDR3 is CAISENSLGNQPQHF. DNA for the CDR3: TGTGCCATCAGTGAGAACAGCTTAGGTAATCAGCCCCAGCATTTT.

The chain carries TRBV5-8 and TRBJ1-1, with 7 bases aligning to TRBD1. The CDR3 sequence is 14 residues long. Germline CDR1 SGHTS, CDR2 YDEGEE. V trimming: 0 bases; J trimming: 7 bases; junction bases outside the gene matches: 6. As DNA, the CDR3 is TGTGCCAGCAGCTTGGGTCGACAGGGTTATGAAGCTTTCTTT. Translation: CASSLGRQGYEAFF.

The rearrangement uses TRBV18 and TRBJ1-6, with D possibly matching TRBD1 (5 bases). The CDR3 contains 14 residues. With 0 bases removed from V and 9 bases from J, the gap between germline ends came to 9 bases. The germline V gene has CDR1 KGHSH and CDR2 LQKENI. As DNA, the CDR3 is TGTGCCAGCTCACCACCAGGGGTTACTTCACCCCTCCACTTT. The encoded protein is CASSPPGVTSPLHF. Together with reference TRBV18 and TRBJ1-6, the CDR3 gives the full variable domain: NAGVMQNPRHLVRRRGQEARLRCSPMKGHSHVYWYRQLPEEGLKFMVYLQKENIIDESGMPKERFSAEFPKEGPSILRIQQVVRGDSAAYFCASSPPGVTSPLHFGNGTRLTVT.

The CDR3 here is CASSEGAGGLYEQYF. The CDR3 DNA reads TGTGCCAGCAGTGAGGGGGCAGGGGGACTGTACGAGCAGTACTTC. V and J are TRBV6-4 and TRBJ2-7; tentative D call: TRBD1 (7 bases). CDR3 length: 15 residues. The germline V and J ends were trimmed by 3 bases and 4 bases, with 16 bases remaining between them. Germline CDR1 and CDR2: MRHNA and SNTAGT.

This chain joins TRBV5-1 and TRBJ2-3, with TRBD2 identical over 11 bases. CDR1 and CDR2 (germline): SGHRS, YFSETQ. Unmatched junction bases numbered 1, after V lost 0 bases and J lost 4 bases. The CDR3 totals 15 residues. This CDR3 reads CASSLGLAGPDTQYF. DNA for the CDR3: TGCGCCAGCAGCTTGGGACTAGCGGGGCCAGATACGCAGTATTTT.

The genes are TRBV7-9 and TRBJ1-1; no reliable D call. Trimming removed 2 bases at V and 8 bases at J, with 9 bases between. CDR1 is SEHNR and CDR2 is FQNEAQ in the germline V gene (reference sequence). The CDR3 loop spans 12 amino acids. The CDR3 is CASSLNTDEAFF. The CDR3 coding sequence is TGTGCCAGCAGCTTAAATACAGACGAAGCTTTCTTT. Looking up the rest from reference TRBV7-9 and TRBJ1-1 gives the full variable domain: DTGVSQNPRHKITKRGQNVTFRCDPISEHNRLYWYRQTLGQGPEFLTYFQNEAQLEKSRLLSDRFSAERPKGSFSTLEIQRTEQGDSAMYLCASSLNTDEAFFGQGTRLTVV.

This chain uses TRBV5-4 with TRBJ2-3; the match to TRBD1 covers 7 bases. With 6 bases clipped from V and 0 bases from J, the junction kept 7 bases outside the gene matches. CDR1 and CDR2 from the germline V gene are SGHNT and YYREEE (reference sequence). The CDR3 runs 15 residues. The CDR3 protein is CASNHDRASTDTQYF. For the CDR3, the DNA is TGTGCCAGCAATCACGACAGGGCTAGCACAGATACGCAGTATTTT.

V is TRBV27 and J is TRBJ2-1; 13 bases line up with TRBD2. The CDR3 is 18 residues long. V lost 7 bases to trimming and J lost 0 bases; unmatched junction nucleotides: 9. Germline V gives CDR1 MNHEY, CDR2 SMNVEV (reference sequence). The CDR3 DNA reads as TGTGCCAGCACCCTGACTAGCGGGAGGAGAAGCTCCTACAATGAGCAGTTCTTC. Translation: CASTLTSGRRSSYNEQFF.

The V gene is TRBV25-1, the J gene TRBJ2-5; D call uncertain. Trimming took off 6 bases at V and 5 bases at J, with 13 bases between the two ends. The length of the CDR3 is 13 residues. Germline V gene lookup returns CDR1 MGHDK and CDR2 SYGVNS. The DNA for the CDR3 is TGTGCCAGCAGGGCCCTCGGCGCGGAGACCCAGTACTTC. It is translated as CASRALGAETQYF.

The chain links TRBV6-5 to TRBJ1-5; D is undetermined. Between the trimmed V and J ends, which lost 0 bases and 5 bases, there was a span of 8 bases. The CDR3 length is 14 residues. The V gene's germline CDR1 is MNHEY and CDR2 SVGAGI. The CDR3 reads CASSYSRRDQPQHF. Written as DNA, the CDR3 is TGTGCCAGCAGTTACTCACGGCGGGATCAGCCCCAGCATTTT.

The chain carries TRBV15 and TRBJ1-2; possibly TRBD1 for D (5 bases). Between the trimmed V and J ends, which lost 0 bases and 6 bases, there was a span of 17 bases. Germline values: CDR1 LNHNV, CDR2 YYDKDF (reference sequence). This CDR3 contains 16 residues. The CDR3: CATSRDATVGVHGYTF. CDR3 DNA sequence: TGTGCCACCAGCAGAGATGCTACAGTGGGGGTACATGGCTACACCTTC.

V usage is TRBV10-1 and J usage is TRBJ1-6; 7 bases align to TRBD1. V was clipped by 5 bases and J by 9 bases; unmatched bases: 4. The germline V gene encodes CDR1 WNHNN and CDR2 SYGVQD (reference sequence). The CDR3 length is 13 residues. The CDR3 region is CASSPGGSSPLHF. The CDR3, as DNA: TGCGCCAGCAGTCCAGGGGGTAGTTCACCCCTCCACTTT.

This clone appeared a single time. The chain employs TRBV6-5 and TRBJ1-5, with 7 bases lining up with TRBD1. In germline, CDR1 is MNHEY, CDR2 SVGAGI. The CDR3 spans 15 residues. The V gene end was trimmed by 7 bases and the J gene end by 3 bases; junction bases not matched to a gene: 9. In nucleotides, the CDR3 is TGTGCCAGCACCGTGACAGGGACCCTCAATCAGCCCCAGCATTTT. Its translation is CASTVTGTLNQPQHF.

This chain links TRBV19 with TRBJ1-5; D remains unclear. Germline V gene sequence: CDR1 LNHDA, CDR2 SQIVND (reference sequence). V dropped 4 bases and J dropped 2 bases, with 15 bases sitting between them. The CDR3 extends over 16 amino acids. CDR3 nucleotide sequence: TGTGCCAGTAGTAGGCCGGAGAACGTCGGCAATCAGCCCCAGCATTTT. It specifies CASSRPENVGNQPQHF.

J is TRBJ2-1 and V is TRBV10-3; D is unclear. The CDR3 runs to 11 residues. The germline V gene encodes CDR1 ENHRY and CDR2 SYGVKD. V lost 3 bases and J lost 7, with 4 bases in between. DNA of the CDR3: TGTGCCATCAGTGAACTAAATGAGCAGTTCTTC. Protein product: CAISELNEQFF.

The gene calls are TRBV5-1 and TRBJ2-2; the match to TRBD2 covers 7 bases. Germline assignment: CDR1 SGHRS and CDR2 YFSETQ. The V segment lost 3 bases and the J segment 7 bases; nucleotides outside the gene matches: 9. The CDR3 is 15 amino acids. The DNA of the CDR3 is TGCGCCAGCAGCTCCTCAGCGGGGAATGTCGGGGAGCTGTTTTTT. Translating gives CASSSSAGNVGELFF.

This clone occurred a few times. V gene TRBV11-2 combines with J gene TRBJ2-2; 10 bases align to TRBD2. With V trimmed by 3 bases and J by 7 bases, 5 bases remained unmatched. The V gene's germline CDR1 is SGHAT and CDR2 FQNNGV. This CDR3 contains 15 residues. The DNA for the CDR3 is TGTGCCAGCAGCTTCAGCGGGAGGGGCCACGGGGAGCTGTTTTTT. This encodes CASSFSGRGHGELFF.